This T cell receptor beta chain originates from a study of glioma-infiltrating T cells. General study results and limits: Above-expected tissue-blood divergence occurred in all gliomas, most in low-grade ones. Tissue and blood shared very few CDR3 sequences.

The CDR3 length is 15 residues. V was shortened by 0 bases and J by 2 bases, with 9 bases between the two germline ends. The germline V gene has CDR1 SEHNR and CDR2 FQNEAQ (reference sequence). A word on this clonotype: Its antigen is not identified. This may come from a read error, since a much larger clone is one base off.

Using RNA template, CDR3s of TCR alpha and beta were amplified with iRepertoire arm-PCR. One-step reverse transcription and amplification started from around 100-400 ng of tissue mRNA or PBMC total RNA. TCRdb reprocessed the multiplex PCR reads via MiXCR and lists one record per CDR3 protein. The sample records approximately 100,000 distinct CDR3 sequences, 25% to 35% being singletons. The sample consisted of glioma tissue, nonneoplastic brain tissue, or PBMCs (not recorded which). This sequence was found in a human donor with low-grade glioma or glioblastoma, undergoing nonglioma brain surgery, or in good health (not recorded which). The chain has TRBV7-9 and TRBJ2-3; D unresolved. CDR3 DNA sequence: TGTGCCAGCAGCTTAGCTGTGCTTGACACAGATACGCAGTATTTT. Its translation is CASSLAVLDTDTQYF.